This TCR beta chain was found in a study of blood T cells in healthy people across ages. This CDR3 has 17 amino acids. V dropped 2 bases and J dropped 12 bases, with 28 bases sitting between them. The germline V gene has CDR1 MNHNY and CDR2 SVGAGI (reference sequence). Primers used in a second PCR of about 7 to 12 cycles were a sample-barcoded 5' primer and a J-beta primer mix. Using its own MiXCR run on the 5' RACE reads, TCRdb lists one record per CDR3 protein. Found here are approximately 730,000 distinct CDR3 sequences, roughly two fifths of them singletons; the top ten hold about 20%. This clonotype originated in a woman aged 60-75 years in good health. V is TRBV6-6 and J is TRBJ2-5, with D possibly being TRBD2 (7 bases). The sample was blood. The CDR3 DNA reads TGTGCCAGCAGTTACGGAGGGGGGGCCTCCCTACTTATCTTAGAGTACTTC. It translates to CASSYGGGASLLILEYF.